These 20 T cell receptor beta chains were all obtained from the same sample, sequenced in a study of response to subunit inactivated influenza vaccine. MiXCR, applied by TCRdb to the RT-PCR reads, yields one record per CDR3 protein. The sample lists roughly 710,000 distinct CDR3 sequences, 14% occurring once. The material sequenced was PBMCs from blood, taken approximately 15 days before vaccination. The origin of the receptors is a man in his fifties or sixties who received an inactivated influenza vaccine.

At least ten counts were recorded for this clonotype. Written as DNA, the CDR3 is TGTGCCAGCGCGGGTGAAAGTGTGGGGATTTACGAGCAGTACTTC. It codes for CASAGESVGIYEQYF. This sequence joins TRBV12-3 or TRBV12-4 and TRBJ2-7; perhaps TRBD2 as D (5 bases). The CDR3 is made up of 15 amino acids. Between the trimmed V and J ends, which lost 8 bases and 4 bases, there was a span of 21 bases.

This clonotype has just a few counts. The V call is TRBV9, the J call TRBJ1-2; D may be TRBD1 (6 bases). Germline CDR1 SGDLS, CDR2 YYNGEE. The CDR3 sequence is 15 residues long. V lost 4 bases to trimming and J lost 4 bases, with 17 bases between them. The CDR3 bases are TGTGCCAGCAGCCCCGGAGGGGGGGCTGGCTATGGCTACACCTTC. Translation: CASSPGGGAGYGYTF. Filled out from reference TRBV9 and TRBJ1-2, the complete variable domain reads DSGVTQTPKHLITATGQRVTLRCSPRSGDLSVYWYQQSLDQGLQFLIQYYNGEERAKGNILERFSAQQFPDLHSELNLSSLELGDSALYFCASSPGGGAGYGYTFGSGTRLTVV.

The gene calls are TRBV5-4 and TRBJ2-1; 8 bases agree with TRBD1. The CDR3 has 15 residues. The J segment lost 4 bases and the V segment lost 4 bases, leaving 7 bases of the junction unmatched. Per the germline V gene, CDR1 is SGHNT and CDR2 is YYREEE (reference sequence). In nucleotides, the CDR3 is TGTGCCAGCAGCGGAAGACAGGGGTTTTACAATGAGCAGTTCTTC. It yields the protein CASSGRQGFYNEQFF.

This clonotype was picked up a small number of times. The rearrangement links TRBV12-3 or TRBV12-4 to TRBJ2-1; a possible D gene is TRBD1 (5 bases). This CDR3 region has 15 residues. V lost 6 bases to trimming and J lost 7 bases, with 19 bases between them. Here the CDR3 reads CASRLSLGHGNEQFF. CDR3 nucleotide sequence: TGTGCCAGCAGGTTGTCTCTGGGGCACGGGAATGAGCAGTTCTTC.

V and J are TRBV28 and TRBJ1-1, with 7 positions matching TRBD1. The germline V gene encodes CDR1 MDHEN and CDR2 SYDVKM. V lost 2 bases and J lost 6; bases outside the gene matches: 9. This CDR3 is built from 15 residues. The CDR3 nucleotides read TGTGCCAGCAGTTTACGACAGGGCCTTTACGCTGAAGCTTTCTTT. Translating gives CASSLRQGLYAEAFF.

Only a few counts were recorded for this clonotype. This chain joins TRBV7-9 and TRBJ2-7; TRBD1 matches at 8 bases. The CDR3 sequence is 14 residues long. The germline gives CDR1 SEHNR, CDR2 FQNEAQ (reference sequence). J lost 6 bases, V lost 1 base, and 5 bases had no gene match. The CDR3 DNA is TGTGCCAGCAGCTTAGGGACAGGGCCGATCGAGCAGTACTTC. Translating gives CASSLGTGPIEQYF.

A few counts support this clonotype. The gene calls are TRBV12-3 or TRBV12-4 and TRBJ1-2; D uncertain. Trimming removed 5 bases at V and 1 base at J, with 5 bases between. The CDR3 consists of 12 residues. DNA for the CDR3: TGTGCCAGCAGTCCGTTTAACTATGGCTACACCTTC. Translating it yields CASSPFNYGYTF.

The sample holds a few counts of this clonotype. V is TRBV4-3 and J is TRBJ1-2; D ambiguous. Trimming cost V 1 base and J 2 bases, with 5 bases left between them. This CDR3 is 13 amino acids long. Germline V lookup: CDR1 LGHNA, CDR2 YSLEER. The DNA of the CDR3 is TGCGCCAGCAGCCAAGCCAGGAACTATGGCTACACCTTC. This translates into CASSQARNYGYTF.

This clonotype was counted between two and nine times. The chain employs TRBV5-1 and TRBJ2-1, with 8 bases that match TRBD1. This CDR3 has 15 residues. V dropped 2 bases and J dropped 3; count of bases not matched to a gene: 4. The V gene's germline CDR1 is SGHRS and CDR2 YFSETQ. In DNA, the CDR3 is TGCGCCAGCAGCTTCGCCGGACAGGGCTACAATGAGCAGTTCTTC. Amino acid sequence: CASSFAGQGYNEQFF.

This clonotype turned up a few times. J is TRBJ2-7 and V is TRBV5-1; TRBD1 matches 9 bases. The V and J ends lost 2 bases and 5 bases, in that order; junction bases with no gene match: 8. Germline V gene sequence: CDR1 SGHRS, CDR2 YFSETQ. This CDR3 is 15 amino acids long. The DNA of the CDR3 is TGCGCCAGCAGCTTATCCGGGACAGGGTCGAACGAGCAGTACTTC. It yields the protein CASSLSGTGSNEQYF.

This clonotype was observed at least ten times. CDR3 residues: CASSLRVGATGELFF. In DNA form, the CDR3 reads TGTGCCAGCAGTTTAAGGGTCGGAGCAACCGGGGAGCTGTTTTTT. V and J are TRBV12-3 or TRBV12-4 and TRBJ2-2; D gene unclear. The V end was cut by 2 bases, the J end by 5 bases, with 12 bases between. The CDR3 is made up of 15 amino acids.

Concerning this clonotype: One end of the junction is discordant with germline, which a read error may explain. The chain has TRBV4-3 and TRBJ2-3, with 7 bases fitting TRBD1. The CDR3 has 18 residues. CDR1 is LGHNA and CDR2 is YSLEER in the germline V gene. The DNA for the CDR3 is TGCGCCAGCAGCCAAGAAACAGGGGTCCTCCCCCTCACAGATACGCAGAATTTT. This translates into CASSQETGVLPLTDTQNF.

This rearrangement joins TRBV6-2 or TRBV6-3 to TRBJ2-7; D call uncertain. The ends were cut back, 2 bases at V and 13 bases at J, with 24 bases in the middle. This CDR3 comprises 15 residues. Germline V gene sequence: CDR1 MNHEY, CDR2 SVGEGT. CDR3 DNA: TGTGCCAGCAGTTACGGGGATCTCACCTTAGGGATCCAATACTTC. Its translation is CASSYGDLTLGIQYF.

This clonotype was found many times. The rearrangement links TRBV6-2 or TRBV6-3 to TRBJ2-7; 12 nucleotides line up with TRBD2. In germline, CDR1 is MNHEY, CDR2 SVGEGT. The CDR3 is 19 residues long. The V and J ends lost 6 bases and 0 bases, in that order; junction bases with no gene match: 15. The CDR3 protein is CASSLTLSTSGRNSYEQYF. CDR3 coding DNA: TGTGCCAGCAGCCTTACGCTGAGTACTAGCGGGAGGAACTCCTACGAGCAGTACTTC.

This rearrangement joins TRBV4-2 to TRBJ1-1, with TRBD1 identical over 7 bases. Germline trimming cut 2 bases from V and 4 bases from J; bases unmatched to any gene: 7. The germline V gene encodes CDR1 LGHNA and CDR2 YNFKEQ. The CDR3 loop spans 15 amino acids. CDR3 bases: TGTGCCAGCAGCCAAACTACAGGGGCTGGCACTGAAGCTTTCTTT. Its protein is CASSQTTGAGTEAFF.

V usage is TRBV10-2 and J usage is TRBJ2-7, with 10 bases lining up with TRBD1. V lost 5 bases to trimming and J lost 5 bases; unmatched junction nucleotides: 9. The V gene's germline CDR1 is WSHSY and CDR2 SAAADI. The CDR3 extends over 15 amino acids. Here the CDR3 reads CASSPRGQGNHEQYF. For the CDR3, the DNA is TGCGCCAGCAGTCCCAGGGGACAGGGGAACCACGAGCAGTACTTC.

DNA for the CDR3: TGCGCCAGCAGCCTCGGACAGGCAACTAATGAAAAACTGTTTTTT. Translating gives CASSLGQATNEKLFF. The chain employs TRBV4-1 and TRBJ1-4; 7 bases are shared with TRBD1. Per the germline V gene, CDR1 is MGHRA and CDR2 is YSYEKL. Trimming cost V 4 bases and J 0 bases; bases outside gene matches: 2. The CDR3 is 15 amino acids.

The chain is built from TRBV6-2 or TRBV6-3 and TRBJ2-1, with a tentative D call TRBD2 (5 bases). V lost 2 bases to trimming and J lost 6 bases, with 20 bases between them. CDR3 length: 17 residues. Germline V gives CDR1 MNHEY, CDR2 SVGEGT. CDR3 coding DNA: TGTGCCAGCAGTTACCTAAGCCGGGGATTAAGGCCCAATGAGCAGTTCTTC. Translation: CASSYLSRGLRPNEQFF.

A few counts support this clonotype. The V and J genes are TRBV7-2 and TRBJ1-5; 9 nucleotides align to TRBD1. The germline V gene has CDR1 SGHTA and CDR2 FQGNSA. V lost 4 bases and J lost 6; bases outside the gene matches: 7. This CDR3 contains 15 residues. The CDR3 loop is CASSSTGGERQPQHF. CDR3 coding DNA: TGTGCCAGCAGCTCGACAGGGGGAGAGCGTCAGCCCCAGCATTTT.

The chain carries TRBV7-9 and TRBJ1-5; a possible D gene is TRBD1 (6 bases). Germline assignment: CDR1 SEHNR and CDR2 FQNEAQ (reference sequence). V lost 5 bases and J 5 bases, leaving 16 bases between the germline ends. The CDR3 consists of 15 residues. The DNA of the CDR3 is TGTGCCAGCAGCGAAGGGTCGGGACACTATCAGCCCCAGCATTTT. Protein sequence: CASSEGSGHYQPQHF.